These 3 T cell receptor beta chains were sequenced from one sample in a study of blood T cell repertoires in COVID-19. Produced via immunoSEQ multiplex PCR; TCRdb's table is partial and in-frame only. The sample holds 150,000 to 180,000 clones, over 75% seen once. Source material: peripheral blood. The receptors here all came from a man in his sixties with COVID-19, enrolled during active disease.

The V call is TRBV11-1, the J call TRBJ1-6, with TRBD1 matching 7 bases. The germline gives CDR1 SGHAT, CDR2 FQDESV (reference sequence). With 3 bases clipped from V and 7 bases from J, the junction kept 6 bases outside the gene matches. CDR3 length: 15 residues. The chain's CDR3 is CASSFTGAGNSPLHF. DNA for the CDR3: TGTGCCAGCAGCTTCACAGGGGCGGGAAATTCACCCCTCCACTTT.

Written as DNA, the CDR3 is TGTGCCAGCAGCTTAATGCCTTACAGGGGATCGGGTGACACTGAAGCTTTCTTT. Its protein product is CASSLMPYRGSGDTEAFF. The chain uses TRBV7-3 and TRBJ1-1; 7 nucleotides agree with TRBD1. The J segment lost 3 bases and the V segment lost 1 base, leaving 14 bases of the junction unmatched. Germline CDR1 reads SGHTA; CDR2 reads FQGTGA. There are 18 residues in the CDR3.

The chain joins TRBV27 to TRBJ2-5, with 9 bases aligning to TRBD1. Germline V gives CDR1 MNHEY, CDR2 SMNVEV (reference sequence). CDR3 length: 14 amino acids. V dropped 4 bases and J dropped 4; count of bases not matched to a gene: 4. The CDR3 bases are TGTGCCAGCAGTTGGACAGGGGCGGGAGAGACCCAGTACTTC. This gives the protein CASSWTGAGETQYF.